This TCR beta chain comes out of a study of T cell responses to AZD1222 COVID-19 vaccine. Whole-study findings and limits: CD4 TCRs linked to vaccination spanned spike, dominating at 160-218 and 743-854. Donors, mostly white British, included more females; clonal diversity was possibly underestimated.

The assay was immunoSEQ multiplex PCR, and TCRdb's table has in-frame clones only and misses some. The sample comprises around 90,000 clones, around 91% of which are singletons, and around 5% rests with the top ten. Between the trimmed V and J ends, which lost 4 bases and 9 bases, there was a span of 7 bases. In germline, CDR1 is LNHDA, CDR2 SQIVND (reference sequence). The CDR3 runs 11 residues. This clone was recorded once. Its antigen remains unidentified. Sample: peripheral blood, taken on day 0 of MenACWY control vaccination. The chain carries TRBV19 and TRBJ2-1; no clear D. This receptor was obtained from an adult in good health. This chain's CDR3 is CASSKGIEQFF. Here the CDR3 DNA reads TGTGCCAGTAGTAAAGGGATTGAGCAGTTCTTC.